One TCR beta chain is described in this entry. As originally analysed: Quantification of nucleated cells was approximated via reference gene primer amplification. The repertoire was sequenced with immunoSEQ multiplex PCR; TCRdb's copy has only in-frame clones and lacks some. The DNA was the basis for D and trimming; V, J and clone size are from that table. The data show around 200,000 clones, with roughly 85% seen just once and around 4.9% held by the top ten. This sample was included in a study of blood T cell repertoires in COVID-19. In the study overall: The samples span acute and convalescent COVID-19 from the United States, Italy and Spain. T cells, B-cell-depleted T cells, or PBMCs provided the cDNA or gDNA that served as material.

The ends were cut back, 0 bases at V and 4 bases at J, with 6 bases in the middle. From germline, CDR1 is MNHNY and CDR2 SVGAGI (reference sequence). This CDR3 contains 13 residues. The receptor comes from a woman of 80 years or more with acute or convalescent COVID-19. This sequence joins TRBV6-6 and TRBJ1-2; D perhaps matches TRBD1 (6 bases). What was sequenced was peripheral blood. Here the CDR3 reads CASSYSTGYGYTF. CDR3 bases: TGTGCCAGCAGTTACTCGACAGGCTATGGCTACACCTTC.